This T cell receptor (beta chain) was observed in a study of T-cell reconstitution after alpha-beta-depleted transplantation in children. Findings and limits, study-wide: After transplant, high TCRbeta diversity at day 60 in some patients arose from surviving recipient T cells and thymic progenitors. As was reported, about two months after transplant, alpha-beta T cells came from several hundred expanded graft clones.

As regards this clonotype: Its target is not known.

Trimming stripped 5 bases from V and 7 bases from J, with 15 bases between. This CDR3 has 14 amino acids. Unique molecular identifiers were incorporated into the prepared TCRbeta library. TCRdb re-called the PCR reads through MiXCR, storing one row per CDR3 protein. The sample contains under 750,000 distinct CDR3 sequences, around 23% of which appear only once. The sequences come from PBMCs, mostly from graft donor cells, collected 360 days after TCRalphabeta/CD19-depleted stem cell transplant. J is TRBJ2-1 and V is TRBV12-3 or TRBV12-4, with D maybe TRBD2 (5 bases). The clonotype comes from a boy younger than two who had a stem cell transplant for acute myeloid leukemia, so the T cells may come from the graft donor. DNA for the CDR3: TGTGCCAGCAGTCAACTGCGTCGGGGTAATGAGCAGTTCTTC. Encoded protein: CASSQLRRGNEQFF.